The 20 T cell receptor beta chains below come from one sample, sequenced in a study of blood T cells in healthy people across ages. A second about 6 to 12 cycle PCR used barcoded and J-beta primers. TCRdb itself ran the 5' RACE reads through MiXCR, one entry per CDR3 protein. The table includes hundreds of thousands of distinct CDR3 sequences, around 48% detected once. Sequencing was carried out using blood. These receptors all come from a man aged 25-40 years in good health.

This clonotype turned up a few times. In DNA, the CDR3 is TGCAGTGCTAGAGTCCGGGACAGGGGATTATACGAGCAGTACTTC. Amino acids: CSARVRDRGLYEQYF. The genes are TRBV20-1 and TRBJ2-7; 10 bases map to TRBD1. J lost 4 bases, V lost 1 base, and 7 bases had no gene match. There are 15 residues in the CDR3. Germline V gene data show CDR1 as DFQATT and CDR2 as SNEGSKA (reference sequence).

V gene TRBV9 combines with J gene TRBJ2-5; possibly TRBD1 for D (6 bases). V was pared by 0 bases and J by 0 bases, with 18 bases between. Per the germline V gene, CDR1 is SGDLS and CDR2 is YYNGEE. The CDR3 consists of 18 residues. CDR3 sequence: CASSVAVGDKKYQETQYF. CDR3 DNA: TGTGCCAGCAGCGTAGCCGTAGGGGACAAGAAGTACCAAGAGACCCAGTACTTC.

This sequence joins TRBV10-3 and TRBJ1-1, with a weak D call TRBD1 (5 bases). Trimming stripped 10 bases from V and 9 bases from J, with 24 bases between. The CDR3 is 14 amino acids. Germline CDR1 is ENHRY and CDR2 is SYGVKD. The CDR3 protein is CATYASPSRAQAFF. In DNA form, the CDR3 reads TGTGCCACATATGCTTCTCCATCCAGGGCTCAAGCTTTCTTT.

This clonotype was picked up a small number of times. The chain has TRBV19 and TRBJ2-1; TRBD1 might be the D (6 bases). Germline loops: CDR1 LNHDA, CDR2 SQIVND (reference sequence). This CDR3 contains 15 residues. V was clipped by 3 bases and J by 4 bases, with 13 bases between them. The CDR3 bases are TGTGCCAGTAGTATGGCAGGGGCGTTATACAATGAGCAGTTCTTC. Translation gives CASSMAGALYNEQFF.

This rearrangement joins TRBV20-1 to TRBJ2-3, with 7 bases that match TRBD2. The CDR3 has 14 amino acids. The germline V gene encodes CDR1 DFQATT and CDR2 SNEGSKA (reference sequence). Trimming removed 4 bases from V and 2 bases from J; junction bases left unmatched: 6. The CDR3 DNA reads TGCAGTGCTACCCCAGCGGGGACCACAGATACGCAGTATTTT. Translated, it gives CSATPAGTTDTQYF.

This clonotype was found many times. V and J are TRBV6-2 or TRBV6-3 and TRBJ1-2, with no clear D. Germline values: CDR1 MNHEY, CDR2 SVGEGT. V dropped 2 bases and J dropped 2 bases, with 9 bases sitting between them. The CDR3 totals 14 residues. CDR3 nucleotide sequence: TGTGCCAGCAGTTACGCTCCGGAAAACTATGGCTACACCTTC. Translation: CASSYAPENYGYTF.

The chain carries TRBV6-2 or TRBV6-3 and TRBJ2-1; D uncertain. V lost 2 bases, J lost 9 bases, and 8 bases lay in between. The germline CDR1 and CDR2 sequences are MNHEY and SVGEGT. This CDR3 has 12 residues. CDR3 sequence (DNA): TGTGCCAGCAGTTACGGACGGGTTGAGCAGTTCTTC. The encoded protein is CASSYGRVEQFF.

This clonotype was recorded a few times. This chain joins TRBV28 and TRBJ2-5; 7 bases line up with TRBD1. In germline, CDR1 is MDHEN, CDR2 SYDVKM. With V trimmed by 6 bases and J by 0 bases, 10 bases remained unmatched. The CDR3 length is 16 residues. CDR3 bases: TGTGCCAGCAGCCCAGGACAGGTTGGGTACCAAGAGACCCAGTACTTC. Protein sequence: CASSPGQVGYQETQYF.

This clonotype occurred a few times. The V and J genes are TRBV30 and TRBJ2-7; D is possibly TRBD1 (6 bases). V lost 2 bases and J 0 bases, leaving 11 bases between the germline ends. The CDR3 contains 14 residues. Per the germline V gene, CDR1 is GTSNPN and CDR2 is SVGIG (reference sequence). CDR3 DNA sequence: TGTGCCTGGAGTTCAGGGACATTCTCCTACGAGCAGTACTTC. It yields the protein CAWSSGTFSYEQYF.

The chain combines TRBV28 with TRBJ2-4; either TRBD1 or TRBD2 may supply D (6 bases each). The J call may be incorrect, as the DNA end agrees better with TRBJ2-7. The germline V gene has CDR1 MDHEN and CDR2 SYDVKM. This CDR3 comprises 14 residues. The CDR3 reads CASSPLGGIYEQYF. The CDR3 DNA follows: TGTGCCAGCAGTCCTCTCGGGGGCATCTACGAGCAGTACTTC.

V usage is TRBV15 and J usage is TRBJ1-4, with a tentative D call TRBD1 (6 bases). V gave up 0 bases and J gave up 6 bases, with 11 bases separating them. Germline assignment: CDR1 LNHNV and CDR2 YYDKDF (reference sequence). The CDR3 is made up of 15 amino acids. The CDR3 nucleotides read TGTGCCACCAGCAGAGAAGGGCAGGGGTATGAAAAACTGTTTTTT. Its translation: CATSREGQGYEKLFF. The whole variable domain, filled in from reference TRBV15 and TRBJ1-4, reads DAMVIQNPRYQVTQFGKPVTLSCSQTLNHNVMYWYQQKSSQAPKLLFHYYDKDFNNEADTPDNFQSRRPNTSFCFLDIRSPGLGDTAMYLCATSREGQGYEKLFFGSGTQLSVL.

The CDR3 DNA reads TGTGCCAGCACCACCGCCGGGACAGTCTCCTACGAGCAGTACTTC. This codes for CASTTAGTVSYEQYF. The chain combines TRBV2 with TRBJ2-7; 7 nucleotides line up with TRBD1. Germline lookup yields CDR1 SNHLY and CDR2 FYNNEI. This CDR3 contains 15 residues. V was pared by 7 bases and J by 0 bases, with 9 bases of the junction left unmatched.

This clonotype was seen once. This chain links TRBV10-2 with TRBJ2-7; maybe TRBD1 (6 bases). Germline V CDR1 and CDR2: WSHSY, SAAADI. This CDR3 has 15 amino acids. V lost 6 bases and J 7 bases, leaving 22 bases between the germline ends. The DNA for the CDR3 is TGCGCCAGCAGCGGAGGAGACAGGTTTTTTGGGGAGCAGTACTTC. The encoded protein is CASSGGDRFFGEQYF.

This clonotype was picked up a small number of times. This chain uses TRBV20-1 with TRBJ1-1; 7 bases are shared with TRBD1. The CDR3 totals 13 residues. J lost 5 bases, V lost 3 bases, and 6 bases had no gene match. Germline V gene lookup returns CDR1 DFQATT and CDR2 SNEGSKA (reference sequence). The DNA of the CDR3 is TGCAGTGCTAGCCGGGACAGAATAACTGAAGCTTTCTTT. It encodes CSASRDRITEAFF.

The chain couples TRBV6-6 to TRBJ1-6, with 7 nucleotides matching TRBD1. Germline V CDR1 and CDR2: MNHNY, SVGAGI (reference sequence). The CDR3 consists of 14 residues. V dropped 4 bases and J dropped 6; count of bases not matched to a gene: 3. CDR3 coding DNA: TGTGCCAGCAGTTCGGGACAGCTTAATTCACCCCTCCACTTT. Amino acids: CASSSGQLNSPLHF.

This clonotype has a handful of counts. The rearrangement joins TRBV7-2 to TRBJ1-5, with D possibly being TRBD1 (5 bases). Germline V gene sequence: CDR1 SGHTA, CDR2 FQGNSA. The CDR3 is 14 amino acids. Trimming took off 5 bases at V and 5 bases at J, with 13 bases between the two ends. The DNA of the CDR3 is TGTGCCAGCAGCCCCGGACGGGACTATCAGCCCCAGCATTTT. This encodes CASSPGRDYQPQHF.

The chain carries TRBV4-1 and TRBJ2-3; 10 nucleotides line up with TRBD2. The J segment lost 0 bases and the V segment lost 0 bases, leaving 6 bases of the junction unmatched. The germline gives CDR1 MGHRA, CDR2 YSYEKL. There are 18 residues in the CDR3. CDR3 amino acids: CASSQDLAGAASTDTQYF. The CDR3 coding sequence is TGCGCCAGCAGCCAAGACCTAGCGGGGGCTGCTAGCACAGATACGCAGTATTTT.

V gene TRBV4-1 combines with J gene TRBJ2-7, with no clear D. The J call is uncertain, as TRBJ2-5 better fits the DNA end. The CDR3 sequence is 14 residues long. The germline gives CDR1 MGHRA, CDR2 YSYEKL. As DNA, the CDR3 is TGCGCCAGCAGCCTTGACCAATTTAAAGAGACCCAGTACTTC. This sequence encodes CASSLDQFKETQYF.

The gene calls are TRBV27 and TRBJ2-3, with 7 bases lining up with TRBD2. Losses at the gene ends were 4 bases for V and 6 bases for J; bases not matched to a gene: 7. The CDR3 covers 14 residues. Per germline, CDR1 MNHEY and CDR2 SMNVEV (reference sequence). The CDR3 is CASSSASGFDTQYF. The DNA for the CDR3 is TGTGCCAGCAGTTCGGCTAGCGGCTTTGATACGCAGTATTTT.

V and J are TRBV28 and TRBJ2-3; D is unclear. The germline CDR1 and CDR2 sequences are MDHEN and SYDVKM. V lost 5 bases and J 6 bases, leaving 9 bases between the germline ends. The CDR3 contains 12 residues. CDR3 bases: TGTGCCAGCAGTGGAAGCCTGGATACGCAGTATTTT. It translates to CASSGSLDTQYF.